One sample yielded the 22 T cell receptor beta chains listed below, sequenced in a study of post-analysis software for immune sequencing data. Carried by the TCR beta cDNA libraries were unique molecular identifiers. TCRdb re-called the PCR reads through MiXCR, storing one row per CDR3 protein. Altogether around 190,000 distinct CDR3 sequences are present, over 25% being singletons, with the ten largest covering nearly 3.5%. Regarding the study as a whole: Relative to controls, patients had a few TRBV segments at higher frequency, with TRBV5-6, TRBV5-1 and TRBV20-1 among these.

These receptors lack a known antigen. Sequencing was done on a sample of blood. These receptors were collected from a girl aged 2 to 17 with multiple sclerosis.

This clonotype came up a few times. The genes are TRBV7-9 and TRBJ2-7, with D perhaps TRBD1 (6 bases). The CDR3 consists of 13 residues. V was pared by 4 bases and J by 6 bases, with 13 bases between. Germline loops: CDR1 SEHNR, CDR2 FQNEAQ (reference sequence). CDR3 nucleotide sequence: TGTGCCAGCAGCTCAGACAGGAACAGCGAGCAGTACTTC. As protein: CASSSDRNSEQYF.

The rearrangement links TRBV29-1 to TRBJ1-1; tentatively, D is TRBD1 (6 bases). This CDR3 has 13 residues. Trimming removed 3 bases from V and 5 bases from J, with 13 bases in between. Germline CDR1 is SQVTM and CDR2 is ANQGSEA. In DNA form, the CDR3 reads TGCAGCGTTGAGCGGCAGGGGAGGACTGAAGCTTTCTTT. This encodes CSVERQGRTEAFF.

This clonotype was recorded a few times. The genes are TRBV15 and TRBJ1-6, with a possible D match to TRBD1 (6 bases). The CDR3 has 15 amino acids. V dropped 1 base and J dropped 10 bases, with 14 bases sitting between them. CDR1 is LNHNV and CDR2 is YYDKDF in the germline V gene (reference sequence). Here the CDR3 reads CATSRVRGGGSPLHF. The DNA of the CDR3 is TGTGCCACCAGCAGAGTCCGGGGAGGGGGGTCACCCCTCCACTTT.

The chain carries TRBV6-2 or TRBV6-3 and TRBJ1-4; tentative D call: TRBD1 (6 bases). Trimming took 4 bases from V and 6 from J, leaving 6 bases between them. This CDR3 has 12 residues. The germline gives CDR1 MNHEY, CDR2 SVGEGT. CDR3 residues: CASSWTDEKLFF. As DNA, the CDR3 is TGTGCCAGCAGTTGGACAGATGAAAAACTGTTTTTT.

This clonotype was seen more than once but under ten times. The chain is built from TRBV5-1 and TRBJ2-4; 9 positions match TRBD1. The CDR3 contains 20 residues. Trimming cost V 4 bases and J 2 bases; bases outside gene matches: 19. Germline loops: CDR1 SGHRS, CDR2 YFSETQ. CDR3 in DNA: TGCGCCAGCAGCGATGGCTCCCGGACAGGGGTCGGGTGGACCAAAAACATTCAGTACTTC. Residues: CASSDGSRTGVGWTKNIQYF.

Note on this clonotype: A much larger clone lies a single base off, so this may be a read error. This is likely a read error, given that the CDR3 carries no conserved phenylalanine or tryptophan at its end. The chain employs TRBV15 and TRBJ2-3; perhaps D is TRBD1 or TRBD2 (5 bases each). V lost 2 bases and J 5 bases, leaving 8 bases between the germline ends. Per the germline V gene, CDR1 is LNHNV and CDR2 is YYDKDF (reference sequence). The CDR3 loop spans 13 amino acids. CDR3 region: CATSRLRGDTQYS. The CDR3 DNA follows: TGTGCCACCAGCAGACTGAGGGGAGATACGCAGTATTCT.

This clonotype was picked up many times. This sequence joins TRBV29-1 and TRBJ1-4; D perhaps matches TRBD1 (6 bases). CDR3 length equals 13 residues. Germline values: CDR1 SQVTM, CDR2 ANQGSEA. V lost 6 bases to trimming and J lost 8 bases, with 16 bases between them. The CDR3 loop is CSVDGGSGEKLFF. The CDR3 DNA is TGCAGCGTGGACGGGGGCTCAGGGGAAAAACTGTTTTTT.

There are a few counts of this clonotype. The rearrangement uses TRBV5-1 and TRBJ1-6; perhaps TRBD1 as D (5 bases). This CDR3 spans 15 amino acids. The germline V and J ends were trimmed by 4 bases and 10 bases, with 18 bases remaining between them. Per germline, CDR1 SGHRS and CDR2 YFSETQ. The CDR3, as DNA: TGCGCCAGCAGCCCGGCCGTCGGGGGAACATCACCCCTCCACTTT. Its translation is CASSPAVGGTSPLHF.

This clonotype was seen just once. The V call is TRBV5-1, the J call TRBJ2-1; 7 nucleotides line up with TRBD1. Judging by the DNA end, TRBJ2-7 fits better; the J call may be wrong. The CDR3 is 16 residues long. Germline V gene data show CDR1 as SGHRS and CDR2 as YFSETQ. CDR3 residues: CASSLASGQSTYEQYF. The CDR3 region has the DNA TGCGCCAGCAGCTTGGCTTCGGGACAGAGTACCTACGAGCAGTACTTC.

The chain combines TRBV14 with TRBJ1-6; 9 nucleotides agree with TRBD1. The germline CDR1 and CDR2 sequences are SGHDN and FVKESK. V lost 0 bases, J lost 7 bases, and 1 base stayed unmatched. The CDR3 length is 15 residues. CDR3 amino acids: CASSQEGTGNSPLHF. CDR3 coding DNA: TGTGCCAGCAGCCAAGAAGGGACAGGGAATTCACCCCTCCACTTT.

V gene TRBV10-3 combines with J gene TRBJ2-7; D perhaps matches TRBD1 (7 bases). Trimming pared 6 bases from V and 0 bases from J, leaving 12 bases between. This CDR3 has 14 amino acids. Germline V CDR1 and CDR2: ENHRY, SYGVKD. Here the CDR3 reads CAIREGQSSYEQYF. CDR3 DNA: TGTGCCATCAGGGAGGGACAGAGCTCCTACGAGCAGTACTTC.

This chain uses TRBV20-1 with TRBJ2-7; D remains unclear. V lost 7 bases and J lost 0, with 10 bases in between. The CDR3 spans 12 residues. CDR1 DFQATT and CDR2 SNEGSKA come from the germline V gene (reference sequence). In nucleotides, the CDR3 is TGCAGTGTACCGGGCATCTCCTACGAGCAGTACTTC. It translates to CSVPGISYEQYF.

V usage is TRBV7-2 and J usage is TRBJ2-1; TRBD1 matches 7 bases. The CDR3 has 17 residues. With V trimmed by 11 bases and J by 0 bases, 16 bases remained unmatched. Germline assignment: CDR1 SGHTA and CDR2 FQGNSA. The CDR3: CALLGAQGESSYNEQFF. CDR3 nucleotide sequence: TGTGCCCTCTTAGGGGCCCAGGGGGAGAGCTCCTACAATGAGCAGTTCTTC. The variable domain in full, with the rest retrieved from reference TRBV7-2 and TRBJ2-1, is GAGVSQSPSNKVTEKGKDVELRCDPISGHTALYWYRQSLGQGLEFLIYFQGNSAPDKSGLPSDRFSAERTGGSVSTLTIQRTQQEDSAVYLCALLGAQGESSYNEQFFGPGTRLTVL.

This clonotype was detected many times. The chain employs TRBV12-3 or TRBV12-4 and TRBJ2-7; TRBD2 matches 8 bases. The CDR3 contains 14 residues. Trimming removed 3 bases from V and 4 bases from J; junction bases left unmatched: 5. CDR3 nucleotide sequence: TGTGCCAGCAGTTTGAGCGGGGGCCGGTACGAGCAGTACTTC. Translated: CASSLSGGRYEQYF.

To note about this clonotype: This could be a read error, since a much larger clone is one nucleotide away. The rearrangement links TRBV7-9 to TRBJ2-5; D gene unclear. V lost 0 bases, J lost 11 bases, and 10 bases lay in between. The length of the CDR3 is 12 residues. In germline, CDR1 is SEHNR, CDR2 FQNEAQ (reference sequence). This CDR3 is CASSLATYQQYF. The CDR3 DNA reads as TGTGCCAGCAGCTTAGCTACCTACCAGCAGTACTTC. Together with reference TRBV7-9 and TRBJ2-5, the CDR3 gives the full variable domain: DTGVSQNPRHKITKRGQNVTFRCDPISEHNRLYWYRQTLGQGPEFLTYFQNEAQLEKSRLLSDRFSAERPKGSFSTLEIQRTEQGDSAMYLCASSLATYQQYFGPGTRLLVL.

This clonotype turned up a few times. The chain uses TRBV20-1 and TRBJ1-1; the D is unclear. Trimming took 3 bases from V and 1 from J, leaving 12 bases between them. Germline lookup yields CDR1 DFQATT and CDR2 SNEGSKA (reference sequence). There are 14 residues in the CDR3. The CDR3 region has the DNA TGCAGTGCTAGTGTCCAGTCGTGGAACACTGAAGCTTTCTTT. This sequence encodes CSASVQSWNTEAFF.

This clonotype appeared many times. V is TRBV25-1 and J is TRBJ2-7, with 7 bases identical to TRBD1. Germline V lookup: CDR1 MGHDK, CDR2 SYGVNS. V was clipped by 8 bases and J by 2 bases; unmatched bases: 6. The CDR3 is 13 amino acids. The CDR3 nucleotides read TGTGCCAGCTCCCGGGACAGCCCCTACGAGCAGTACTTC. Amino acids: CASSRDSPYEQYF.

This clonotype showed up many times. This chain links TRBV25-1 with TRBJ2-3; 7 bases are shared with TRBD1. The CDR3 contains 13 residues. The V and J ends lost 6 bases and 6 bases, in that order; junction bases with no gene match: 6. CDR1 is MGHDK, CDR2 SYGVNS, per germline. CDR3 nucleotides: TGTGCCAGCAGGGACAGGCGCTCGGATACGCAGTATTTT. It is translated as CASRDRRSDTQYF.

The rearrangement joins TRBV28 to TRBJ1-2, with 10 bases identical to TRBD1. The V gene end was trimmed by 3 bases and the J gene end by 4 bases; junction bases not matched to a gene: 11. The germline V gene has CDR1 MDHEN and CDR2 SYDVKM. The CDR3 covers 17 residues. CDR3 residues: CASSFADRGASGYGYTF. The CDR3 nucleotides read TGTGCCAGCAGTTTTGCGGACAGGGGGGCTAGCGGCTATGGCTACACCTTC.

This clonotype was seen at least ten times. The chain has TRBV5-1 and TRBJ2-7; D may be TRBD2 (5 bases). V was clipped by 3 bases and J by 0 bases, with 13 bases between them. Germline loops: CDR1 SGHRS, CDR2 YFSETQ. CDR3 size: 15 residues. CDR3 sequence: CASSSSGVSSYEQYF. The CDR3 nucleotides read TGCGCCAGCAGCTCCTCCGGGGTAAGCTCCTACGAGCAGTACTTC. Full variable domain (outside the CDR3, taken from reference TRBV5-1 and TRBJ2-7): KAGVTQTPRYLIKTRGQQVTLSCSPISGHRSVSWYQQTPGQGLQFLFEYFSETQRNKGNFPGRFSGRQFSNSRSEMNVSTLELGDSALYLCASSSSGVSSYEQYFGPGTRLTVT.

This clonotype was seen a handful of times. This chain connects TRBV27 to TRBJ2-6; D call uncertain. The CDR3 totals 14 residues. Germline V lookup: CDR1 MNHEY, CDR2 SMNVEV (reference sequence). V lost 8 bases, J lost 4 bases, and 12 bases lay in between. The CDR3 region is CASFSPRGANVLTF. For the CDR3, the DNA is TGTGCCAGCTTCTCACCGCGGGGGGCCAACGTCCTGACTTTC.

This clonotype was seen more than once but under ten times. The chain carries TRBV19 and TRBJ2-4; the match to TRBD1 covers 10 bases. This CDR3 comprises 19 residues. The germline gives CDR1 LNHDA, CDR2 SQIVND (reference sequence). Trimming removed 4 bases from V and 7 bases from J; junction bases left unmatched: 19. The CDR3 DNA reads TGTGCCAGTAGTACGAGACAGGGGGCGGACGTTAGAATCGATAACATTCAGTACTTC. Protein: CASSTRQGADVRIDNIQYF.